One and the same sample provided the 5 T cell receptor beta chains below, sequenced in a study of response to subunit inactivated influenza vaccine. TCRdb reprocessed the RT-PCR reads via MiXCR and lists one record per CDR3 protein. Of some 640,000 distinct CDR3 sequences detected, about 15% appear once; the ten largest clones hold around 6.5%. Sample: PBMCs from blood, taken less than 15 days before vaccination. These receptors all stem from a man between 50 and 59 years old who received an inactivated influenza vaccine.

The chain has TRBV7-9 and TRBJ1-6; D is undetermined. Germline V gene data show CDR1 as SEHNR and CDR2 as FQNEAQ (reference sequence). V was clipped by 4 bases and J by 8 bases, with 12 bases between them. The CDR3 extends over 14 amino acids. The CDR3 sequence is CASSSIGQYSPLHF. The CDR3 DNA reads TGTGCCAGCAGCTCGATAGGGCAATATTCACCCCTCCACTTT.

V is TRBV2 and J is TRBJ2-5; D may be TRBD1 (6 bases). The germline gives CDR1 SNHLY, CDR2 FYNNEI. Trimming left V 7 bases short and J 1 base short, with 16 bases between. CDR3 length equals 15 residues. CDR3 loop: CASKLSLGGQETQYF. CDR3 bases: TGTGCCAGCAAGCTCTCCTTAGGGGGCCAAGAGACCCAGTACTTC.

The chain employs TRBV28 and TRBJ1-5, with a weak D call TRBD1 (5 bases). The CDR3 covers 13 residues. Trimming removed 5 bases from V and 6 bases from J, with 11 bases in between. In germline, CDR1 is MDHEN, CDR2 SYDVKM. The DNA for the CDR3 is TGTGCCAGCAGTACCGTTCAGGGTCAGCCCCAGCATTTT. This encodes CASSTVQGQPQHF.

This clonotype was detected only a few times. V and J are TRBV7-9 and TRBJ2-1; a weak D match, TRBD1 (6 bases). This CDR3 region has 15 residues. Deletions cut 5 bases from V and 4 bases from J, with 15 bases between. Germline CDR1 and CDR2: SEHNR and FQNEAQ (reference sequence). The CDR3 reads CASSPRGQGYNEQFF. The CDR3 coding sequence is TGTGCCAGCAGCCCAAGAGGGCAGGGGTACAATGAGCAGTTCTTC.

This clonotype was seen only a few times. V usage is TRBV6-6 and J usage is TRBJ1-2; D not certain. The CDR3 is 11 amino acids. Looked up from germline, CDR1 is MNHNY and CDR2 is SVGAGI (reference sequence). The ends were cut back, 7 bases at V and 3 bases at J, with 6 bases in the middle. The CDR3 loop is CASKGDYGYTF. CDR3 in DNA: TGTGCCAGCAAGGGAGACTATGGCTACACCTTC.